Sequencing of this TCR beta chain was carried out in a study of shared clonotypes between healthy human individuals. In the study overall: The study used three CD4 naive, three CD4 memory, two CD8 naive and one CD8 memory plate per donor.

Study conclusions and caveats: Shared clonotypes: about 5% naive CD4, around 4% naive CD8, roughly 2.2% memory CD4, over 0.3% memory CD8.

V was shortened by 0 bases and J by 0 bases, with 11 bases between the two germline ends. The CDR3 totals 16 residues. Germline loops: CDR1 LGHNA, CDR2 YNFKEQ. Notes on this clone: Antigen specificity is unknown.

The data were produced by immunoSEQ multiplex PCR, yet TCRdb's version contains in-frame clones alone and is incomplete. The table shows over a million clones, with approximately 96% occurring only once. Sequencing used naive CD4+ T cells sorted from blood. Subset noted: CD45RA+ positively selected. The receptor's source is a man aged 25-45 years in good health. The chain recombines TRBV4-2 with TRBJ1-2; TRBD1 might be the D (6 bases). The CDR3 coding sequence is TGTGCCAGCAGCCAAGAAGTGGCAGGGGCTAACTATGGCTACACCTTC. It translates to CASSQEVAGANYGYTF.